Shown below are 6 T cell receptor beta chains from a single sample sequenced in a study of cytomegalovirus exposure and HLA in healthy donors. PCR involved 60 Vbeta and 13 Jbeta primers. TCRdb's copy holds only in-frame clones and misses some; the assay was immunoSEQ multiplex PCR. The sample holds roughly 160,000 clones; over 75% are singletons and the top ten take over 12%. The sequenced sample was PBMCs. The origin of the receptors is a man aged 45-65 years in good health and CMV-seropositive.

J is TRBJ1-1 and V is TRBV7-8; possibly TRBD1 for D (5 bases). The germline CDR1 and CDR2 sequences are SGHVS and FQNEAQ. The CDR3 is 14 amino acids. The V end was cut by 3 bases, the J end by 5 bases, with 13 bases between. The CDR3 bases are TGTGCCAGCAGCTTTGGGGCCGGGGGAACTGAAGCTTTCTTT. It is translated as CASSFGAGGTEAFF.

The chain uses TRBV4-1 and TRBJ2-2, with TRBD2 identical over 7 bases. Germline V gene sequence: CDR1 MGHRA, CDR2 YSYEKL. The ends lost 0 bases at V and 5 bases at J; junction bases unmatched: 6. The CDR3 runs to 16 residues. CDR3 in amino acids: CASSQDMGLRTGELFF. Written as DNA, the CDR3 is TGCGCCAGCAGCCAAGATATGGGACTACGAACCGGGGAGCTGTTTTTT.

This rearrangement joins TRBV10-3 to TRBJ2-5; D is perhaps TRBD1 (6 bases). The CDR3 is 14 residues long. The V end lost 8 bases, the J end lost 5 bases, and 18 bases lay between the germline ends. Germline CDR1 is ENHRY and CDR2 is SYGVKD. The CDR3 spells CAIRAGETAETQYF. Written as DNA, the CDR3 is TGTGCCATCCGGGCAGGGGAGACCGCGGAGACCCAGTACTTC.

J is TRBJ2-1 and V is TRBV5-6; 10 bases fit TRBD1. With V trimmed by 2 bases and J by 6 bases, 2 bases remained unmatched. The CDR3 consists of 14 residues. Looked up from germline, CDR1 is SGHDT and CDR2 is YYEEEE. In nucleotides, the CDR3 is TGTGCCAGCAGCTTAGGGACAGGGGCCAATGAGCAGTTCTTC. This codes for CASSLGTGANEQFF.

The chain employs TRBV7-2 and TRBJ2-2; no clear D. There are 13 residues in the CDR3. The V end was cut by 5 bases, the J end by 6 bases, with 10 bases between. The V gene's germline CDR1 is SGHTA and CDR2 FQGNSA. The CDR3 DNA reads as TGTGCCAGCAGCCAATACTCATCCGGGGAGCTGTTTTTT. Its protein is CASSQYSSGELFF.

The CDR3 sequence: CASSSGIGLAGAYNEQFF. The CDR3 bases are TGTGCCAGCAGCTCGGGGATCGGACTAGCGGGGGCCTACAATGAGCAGTTCTTC. The chain couples TRBV11-2 to TRBJ2-1; 13 bases are shared with TRBD2. With 4 bases clipped from V and 2 bases from J, the junction kept 8 bases outside the gene matches. The germline V gene encodes CDR1 SGHAT and CDR2 FQNNGV. The CDR3 has 18 residues.